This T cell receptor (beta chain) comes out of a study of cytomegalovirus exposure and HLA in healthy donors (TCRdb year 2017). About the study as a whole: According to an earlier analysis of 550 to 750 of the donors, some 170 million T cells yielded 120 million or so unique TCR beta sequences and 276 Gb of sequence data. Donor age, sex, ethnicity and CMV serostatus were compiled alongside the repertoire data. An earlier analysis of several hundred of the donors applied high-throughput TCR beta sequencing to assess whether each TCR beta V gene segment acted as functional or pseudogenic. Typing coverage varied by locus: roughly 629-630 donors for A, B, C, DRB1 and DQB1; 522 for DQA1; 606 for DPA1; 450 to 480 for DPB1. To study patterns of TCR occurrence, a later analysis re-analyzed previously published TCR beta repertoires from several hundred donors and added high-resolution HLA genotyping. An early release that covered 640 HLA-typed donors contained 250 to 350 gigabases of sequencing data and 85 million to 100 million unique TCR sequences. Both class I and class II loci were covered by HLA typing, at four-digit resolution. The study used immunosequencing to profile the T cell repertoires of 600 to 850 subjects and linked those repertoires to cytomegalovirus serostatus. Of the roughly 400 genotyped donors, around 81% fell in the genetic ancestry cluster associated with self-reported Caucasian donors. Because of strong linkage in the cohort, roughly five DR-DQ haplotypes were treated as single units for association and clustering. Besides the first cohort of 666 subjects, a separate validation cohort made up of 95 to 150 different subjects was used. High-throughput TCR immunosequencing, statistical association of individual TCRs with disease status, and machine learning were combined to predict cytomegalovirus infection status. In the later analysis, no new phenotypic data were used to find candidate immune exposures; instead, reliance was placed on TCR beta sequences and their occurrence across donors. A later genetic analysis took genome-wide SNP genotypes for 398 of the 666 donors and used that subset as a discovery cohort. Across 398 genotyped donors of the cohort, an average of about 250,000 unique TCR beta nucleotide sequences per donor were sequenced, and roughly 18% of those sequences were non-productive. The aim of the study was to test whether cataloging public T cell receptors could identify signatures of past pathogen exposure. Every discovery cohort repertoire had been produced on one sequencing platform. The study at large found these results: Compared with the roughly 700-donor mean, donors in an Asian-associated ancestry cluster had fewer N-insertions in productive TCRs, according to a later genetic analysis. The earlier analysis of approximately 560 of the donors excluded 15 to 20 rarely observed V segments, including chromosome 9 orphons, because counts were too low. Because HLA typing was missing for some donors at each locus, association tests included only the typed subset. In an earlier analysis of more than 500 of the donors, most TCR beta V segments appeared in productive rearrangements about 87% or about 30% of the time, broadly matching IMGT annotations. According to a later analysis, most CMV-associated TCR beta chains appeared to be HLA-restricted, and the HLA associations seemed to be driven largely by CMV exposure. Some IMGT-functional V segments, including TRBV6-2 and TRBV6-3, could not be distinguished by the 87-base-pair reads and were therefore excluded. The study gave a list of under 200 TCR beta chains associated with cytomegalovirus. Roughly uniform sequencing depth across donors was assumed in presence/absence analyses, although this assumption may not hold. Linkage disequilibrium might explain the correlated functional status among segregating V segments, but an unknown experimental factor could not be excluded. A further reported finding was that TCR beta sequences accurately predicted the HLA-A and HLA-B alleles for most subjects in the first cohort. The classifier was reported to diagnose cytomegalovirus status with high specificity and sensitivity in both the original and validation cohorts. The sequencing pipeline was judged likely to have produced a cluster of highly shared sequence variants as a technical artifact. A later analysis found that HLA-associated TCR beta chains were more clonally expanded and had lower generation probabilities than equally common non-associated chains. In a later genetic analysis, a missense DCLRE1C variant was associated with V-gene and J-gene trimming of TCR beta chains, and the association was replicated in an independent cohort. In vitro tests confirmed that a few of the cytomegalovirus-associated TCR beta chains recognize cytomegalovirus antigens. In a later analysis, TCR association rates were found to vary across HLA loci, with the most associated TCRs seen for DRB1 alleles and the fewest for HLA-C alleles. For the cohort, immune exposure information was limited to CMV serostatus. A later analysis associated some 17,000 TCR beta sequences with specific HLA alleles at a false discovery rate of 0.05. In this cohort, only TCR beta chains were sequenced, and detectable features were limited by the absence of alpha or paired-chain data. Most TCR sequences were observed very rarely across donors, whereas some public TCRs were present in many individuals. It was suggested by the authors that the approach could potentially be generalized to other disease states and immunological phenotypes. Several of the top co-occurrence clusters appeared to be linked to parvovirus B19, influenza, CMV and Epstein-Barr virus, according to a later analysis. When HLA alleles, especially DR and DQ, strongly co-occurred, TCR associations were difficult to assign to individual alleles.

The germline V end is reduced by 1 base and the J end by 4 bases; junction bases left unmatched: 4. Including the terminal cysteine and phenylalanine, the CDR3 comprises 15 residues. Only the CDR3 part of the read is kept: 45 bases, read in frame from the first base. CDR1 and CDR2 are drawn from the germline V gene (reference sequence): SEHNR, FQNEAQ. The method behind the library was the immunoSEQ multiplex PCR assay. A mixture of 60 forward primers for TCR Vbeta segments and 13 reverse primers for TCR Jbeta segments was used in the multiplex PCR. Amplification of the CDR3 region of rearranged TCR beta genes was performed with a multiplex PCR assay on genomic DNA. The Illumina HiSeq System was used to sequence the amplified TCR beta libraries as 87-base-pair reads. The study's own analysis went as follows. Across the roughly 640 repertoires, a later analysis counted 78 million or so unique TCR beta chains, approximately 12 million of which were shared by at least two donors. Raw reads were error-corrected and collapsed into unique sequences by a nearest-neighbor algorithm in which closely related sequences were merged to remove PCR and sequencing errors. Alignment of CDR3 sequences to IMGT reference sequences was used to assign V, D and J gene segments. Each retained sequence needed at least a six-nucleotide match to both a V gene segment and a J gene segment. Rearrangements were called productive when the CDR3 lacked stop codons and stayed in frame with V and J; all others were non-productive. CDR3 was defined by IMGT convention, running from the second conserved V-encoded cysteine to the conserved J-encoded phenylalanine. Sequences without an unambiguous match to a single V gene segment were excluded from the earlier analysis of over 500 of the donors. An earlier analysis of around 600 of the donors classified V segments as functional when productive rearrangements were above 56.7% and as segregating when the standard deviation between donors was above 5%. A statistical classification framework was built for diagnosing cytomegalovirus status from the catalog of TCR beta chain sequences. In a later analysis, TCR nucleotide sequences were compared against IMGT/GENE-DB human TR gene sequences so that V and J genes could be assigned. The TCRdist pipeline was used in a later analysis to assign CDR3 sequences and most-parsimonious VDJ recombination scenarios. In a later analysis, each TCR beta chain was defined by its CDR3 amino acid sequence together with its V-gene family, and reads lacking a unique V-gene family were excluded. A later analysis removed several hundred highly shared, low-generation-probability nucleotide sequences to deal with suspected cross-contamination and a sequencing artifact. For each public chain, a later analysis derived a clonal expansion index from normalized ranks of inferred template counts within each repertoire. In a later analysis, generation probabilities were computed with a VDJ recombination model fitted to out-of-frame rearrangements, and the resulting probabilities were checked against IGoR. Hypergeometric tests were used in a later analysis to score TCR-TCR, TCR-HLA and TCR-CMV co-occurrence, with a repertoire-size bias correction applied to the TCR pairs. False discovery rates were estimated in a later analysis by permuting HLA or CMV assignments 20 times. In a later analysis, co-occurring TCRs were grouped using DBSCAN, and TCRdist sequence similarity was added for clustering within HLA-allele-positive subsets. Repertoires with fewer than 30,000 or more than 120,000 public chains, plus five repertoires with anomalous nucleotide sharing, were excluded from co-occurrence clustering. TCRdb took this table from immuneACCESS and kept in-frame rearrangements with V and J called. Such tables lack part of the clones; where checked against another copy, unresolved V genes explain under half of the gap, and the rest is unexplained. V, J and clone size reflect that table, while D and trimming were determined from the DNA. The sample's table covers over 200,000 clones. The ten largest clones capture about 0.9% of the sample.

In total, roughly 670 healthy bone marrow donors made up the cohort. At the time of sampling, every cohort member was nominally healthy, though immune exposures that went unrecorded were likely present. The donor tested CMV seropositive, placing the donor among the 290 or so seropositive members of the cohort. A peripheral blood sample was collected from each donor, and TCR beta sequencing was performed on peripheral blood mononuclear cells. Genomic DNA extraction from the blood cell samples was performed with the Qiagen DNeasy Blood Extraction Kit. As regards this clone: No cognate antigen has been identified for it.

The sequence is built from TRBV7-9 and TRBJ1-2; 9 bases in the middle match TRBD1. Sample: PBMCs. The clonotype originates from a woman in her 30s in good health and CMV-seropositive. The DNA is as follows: TGTGCCAGCAGCTTAGAGGACAGGGGTTCCTATGGCTACACCTTC. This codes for CASSLEDRGSYGYTF.